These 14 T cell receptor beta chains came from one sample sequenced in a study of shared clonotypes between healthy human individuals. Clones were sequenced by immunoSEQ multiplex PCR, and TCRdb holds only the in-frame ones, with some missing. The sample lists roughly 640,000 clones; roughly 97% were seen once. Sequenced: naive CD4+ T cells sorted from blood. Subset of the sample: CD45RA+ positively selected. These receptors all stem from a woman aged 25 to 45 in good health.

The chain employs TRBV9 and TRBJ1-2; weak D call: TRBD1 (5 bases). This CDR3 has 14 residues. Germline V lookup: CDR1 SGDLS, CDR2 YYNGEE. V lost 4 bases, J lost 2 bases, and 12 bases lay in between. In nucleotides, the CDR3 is TGTGCCAGCAGCCGGGGCGATCCCAACTATGGCTACACCTTC. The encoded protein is CASSRGDPNYGYTF.

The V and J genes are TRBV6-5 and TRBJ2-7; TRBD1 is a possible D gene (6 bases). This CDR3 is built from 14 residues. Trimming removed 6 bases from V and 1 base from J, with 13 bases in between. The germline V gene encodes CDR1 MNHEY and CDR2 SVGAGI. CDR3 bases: TGTGCCAGCAGGAGGACAGTGCAATCCTACGAGCAGTACTTC. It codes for CASRRTVQSYEQYF.

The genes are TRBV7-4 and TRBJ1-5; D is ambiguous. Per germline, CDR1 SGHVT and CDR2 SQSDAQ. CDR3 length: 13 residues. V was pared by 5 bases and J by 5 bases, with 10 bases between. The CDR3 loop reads CASSTQDYQPQHF. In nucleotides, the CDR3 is TGTGCCAGCAGCACGCAGGATTATCAGCCCCAGCATTTT.

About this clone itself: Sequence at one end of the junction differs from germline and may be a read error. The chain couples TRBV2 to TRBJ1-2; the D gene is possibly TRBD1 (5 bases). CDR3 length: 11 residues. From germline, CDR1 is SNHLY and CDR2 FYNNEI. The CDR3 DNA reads TGTGCCAGCAGTGAGGGGCTAGTCTCTTCCTTC. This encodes CASSEGLVSSF.

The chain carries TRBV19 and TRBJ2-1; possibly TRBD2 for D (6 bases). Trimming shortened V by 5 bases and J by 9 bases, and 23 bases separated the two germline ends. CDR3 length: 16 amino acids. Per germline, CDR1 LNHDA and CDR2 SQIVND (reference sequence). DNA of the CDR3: TGTGCCAGTAGTTCGGTAGCGGACCCTCTATCGGGTGAGCAGTTCTTC. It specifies CASSSVADPLSGEQFF.

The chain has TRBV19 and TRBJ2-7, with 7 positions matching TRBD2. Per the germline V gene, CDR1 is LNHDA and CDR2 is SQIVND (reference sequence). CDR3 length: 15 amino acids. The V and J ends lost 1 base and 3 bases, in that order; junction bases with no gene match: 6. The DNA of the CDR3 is TGTGCCAGTAGTATAGGACGGGAGGTACACTACGAGCAGTACTTC. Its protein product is CASSIGREVHYEQYF.

CDR3 coding DNA: TGCAGCGTTGAAAGGGTGGGAGGAGGGGTGGCAGATACGCAGTATTTT. It is translated as CSVERVGGGVADTQYF. The chain employs TRBV29-1 and TRBJ2-3; TRBD2 might be the D (6 bases). V lost 2 bases, J lost 4 bases, and 19 bases lay in between. From germline, CDR1 is SQVTM and CDR2 ANQGSEA. This CDR3 is 16 amino acids long.

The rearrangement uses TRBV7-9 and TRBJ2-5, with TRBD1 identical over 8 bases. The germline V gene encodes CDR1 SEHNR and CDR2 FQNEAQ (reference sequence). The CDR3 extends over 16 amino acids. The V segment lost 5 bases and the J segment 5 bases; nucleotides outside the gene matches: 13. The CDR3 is CASSEGQAIYLETQYF. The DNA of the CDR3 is TGTGCCAGCAGCGAGGGACAGGCGATATATCTTGAGACCCAGTACTTC.

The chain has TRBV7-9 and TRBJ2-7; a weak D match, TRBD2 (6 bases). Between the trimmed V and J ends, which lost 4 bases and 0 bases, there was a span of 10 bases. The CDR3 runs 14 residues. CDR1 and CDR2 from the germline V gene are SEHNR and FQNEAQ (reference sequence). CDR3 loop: CASSSGTYSYEQYF. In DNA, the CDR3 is TGTGCCAGCAGCTCCGGGACTTACTCCTACGAGCAGTACTTC.

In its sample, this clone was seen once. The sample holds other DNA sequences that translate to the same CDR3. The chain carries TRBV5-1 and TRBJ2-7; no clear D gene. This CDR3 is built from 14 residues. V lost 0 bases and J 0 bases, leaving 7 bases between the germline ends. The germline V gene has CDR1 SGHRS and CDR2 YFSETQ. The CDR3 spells CASSLDGSSYEQYF. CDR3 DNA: TGCGCCAGCAGCTTGGACGGAAGCTCCTACGAGCAGTACTTC.

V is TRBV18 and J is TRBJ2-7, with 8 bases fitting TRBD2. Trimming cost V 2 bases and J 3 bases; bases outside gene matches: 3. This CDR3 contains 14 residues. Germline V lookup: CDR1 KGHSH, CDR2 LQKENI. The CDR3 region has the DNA TGTGCCAGCTCACCAACTAGCGGATTCTACGAGCAGTACTTC. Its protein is CASSPTSGFYEQYF.

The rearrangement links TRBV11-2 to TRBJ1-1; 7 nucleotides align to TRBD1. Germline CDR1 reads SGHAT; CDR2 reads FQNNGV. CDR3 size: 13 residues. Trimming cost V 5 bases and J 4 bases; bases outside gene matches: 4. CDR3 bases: TGTGCCAGCAGCGTACAGGGGCCCACTGAAGCTTTCTTT. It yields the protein CASSVQGPTEAFF.

CDR3 bases: TGTGCCAGCAGCATACACCAGAACACTGAAGCTTTCTTT. This gives the protein CASSIHQNTEAFF. The V call is TRBV2, the J call TRBJ1-1; no clear D gene. The CDR3 contains 13 residues. Looked up from germline, CDR1 is SNHLY and CDR2 is FYNNEI. Deletions cut 6 bases from V and 1 base from J, with 9 bases between.

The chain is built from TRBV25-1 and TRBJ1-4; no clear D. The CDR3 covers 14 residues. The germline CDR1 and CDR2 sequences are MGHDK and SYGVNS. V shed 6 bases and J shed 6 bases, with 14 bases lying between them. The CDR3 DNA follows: TGTGCCAGCAGACCGCTATCTGAGGATGAAAAACTGTTTTTT. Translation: CASRPLSEDEKLFF. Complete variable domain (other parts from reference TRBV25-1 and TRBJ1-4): EADIYQTPRYLVIGTGKKITLECSQTMGHDKMYWYQQDPGMELHLIHYSYGVNSTEKGDLSSESTVSRIRTEHFPLTLESARPSHTSQYLCASRPLSEDEKLFFGSGTQLSVL.